The 3 T cell receptor beta chains listed next were all sequenced from one sample in a study of tumor-infiltrating lymphocytes in primary liver carcinoma. Total RNA (around 500 ng) served as template for TCR beta cDNA synthesis primed by a constant-region primer. Nested multiplex PCR, run for three rounds with slightly modified ARM-PCR, yielded TCR beta libraries. Forward primers for TRBV1-TRBV30 and a C-beta reverse primer served the first two PCR rounds, at 10 cycles each. One entry per CDR3 protein results from TCRdb running MiXCR on the multiplex PCR reads. The sample holds some 95,000 distinct CDR3 sequences, 68% seen once. Joint extraction of RNA and DNA used roughly 18-34 mg of bulk tissue that was unsorted. Sequenced sample: tumor-adjacent normal liver tissue. The receptor source for this set is a middle-aged man with primary liver carcinoma and hepatitis B virus infection.

Comments on this clonotype: Germline is not matched at one junction end, which may reflect a read error. The V and J genes are TRBV12-3 or TRBV12-4 and TRBJ2-2; D tentatively fits TRBD1 or TRBD2 (6 bases each). The CDR3 is 13 residues long. CDR3 coding DNA: TGTGCCAGCACTTCGAGGGGGGCCGGGAAGCTGTTTTTT. Its translation is CASTSRGAGKLFF.

This clonotype was detected only a few times. The junction shows a germline mismatch at one end, possibly a read error. The chain recombines TRBV6-5 with TRBJ2-1; maybe TRBD2 (6 bases). This CDR3 is built from 16 residues. Germline assignment: CDR1 MNHEY and CDR2 SVGAGI. CDR3 coding DNA: TGTGCCAGCAACCCGCGGGGAAGGCTCGGGTACAATGAGCAATTCTTC. Protein sequence: CASNPRGRLGYNEQFF.

The chain recombines TRBV6-5 with TRBJ2-1; no reliable D call. The length of the CDR3 is 16 residues. Germline assignment: CDR1 MNHEY and CDR2 SVGAGI. CDR3 nucleotides: TGTCTCAGTTCTCGTGTAATCGCAAGGTTTCGGGATGAGCAGTTCTTC. Translated: CLSSRVIARFRDEQFF.